The source of this TCR beta chain is a study of type 1 and type 2 diabetes patients. Note on this clonotype: The target antigen is unknown. Germline is not matched at one junction end, which may reflect a read error.

Per the germline V gene, CDR1 is SGHTA and CDR2 is FQGNSA. The CDR3 is made up of 15 amino acids. Genomic DNA was the PCR template. Multiplex PCR with 30 forward and 13 reverse primers amplified the TCR beta CDR3. MiXCR was run by TCRdb on the multiplex PCR reads, yielding one entry per CDR3 protein. The data contain some 250,000 distinct CDR3 sequences, roughly 44% of them seen just once; the ten biggest clones take up 12% to 15%. Findings and limits, study-wide: V and J gene usage correlated at about 0.97 between type 2 diabetes and control samples. Both CD4+ and CD8+ type 2 diabetes repertoires showed significantly higher diversity than type 1. Some HECs seen only in T1D might also appear in more T2D or control samples.

The sample comprised peripheral blood mononuclear cells (PBMCs). The TCR originated in a young man with type 2 diabetes. This chain connects TRBV7-2 to TRBJ2-1, with 7 bases identical to TRBD1. The CDR3 reads CASRLDRVSYNEQFF. The DNA for the CDR3 is TGTGCCAGCAGGTTAGACAGGGTGTCCTACAATGAGCAGTTCTTC. The full variable domain, in which reference TRBV7-2 and TRBJ2-1 provide the parts outside the CDR3, is GAGVSQSPSNKVTEKGKDVELRCDPISGHTALYWYRQSLGQGLEFLIYFQGNSAPDKSGLPSDRFSAERTGGSVSTLTIQRTQQEDSAVYLCASRLDRVSYNEQFFGPGTRLTVL.